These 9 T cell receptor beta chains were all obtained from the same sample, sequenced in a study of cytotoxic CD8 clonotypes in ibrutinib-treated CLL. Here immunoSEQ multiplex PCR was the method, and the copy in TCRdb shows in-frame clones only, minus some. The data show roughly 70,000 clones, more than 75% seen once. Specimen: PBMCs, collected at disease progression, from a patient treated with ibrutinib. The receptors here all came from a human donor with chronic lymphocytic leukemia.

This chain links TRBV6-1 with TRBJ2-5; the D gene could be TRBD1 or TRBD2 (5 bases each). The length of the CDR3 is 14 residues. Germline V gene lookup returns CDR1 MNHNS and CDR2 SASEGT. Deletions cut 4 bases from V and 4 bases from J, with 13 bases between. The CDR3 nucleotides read TGTGCCAGCAGTGCCAACCGGGGCCGAGAGACCCAGTACTTC. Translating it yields CASSANRGRETQYF.

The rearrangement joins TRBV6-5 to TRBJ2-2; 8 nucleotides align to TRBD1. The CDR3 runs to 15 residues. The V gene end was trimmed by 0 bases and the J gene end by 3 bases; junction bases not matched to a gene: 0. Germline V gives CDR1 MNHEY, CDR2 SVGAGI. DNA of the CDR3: TGTGCCAGCAGTTACTCGACAGGGGACACCGGGGAGCTGTTTTTT. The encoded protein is CASSYSTGDTGELFF.

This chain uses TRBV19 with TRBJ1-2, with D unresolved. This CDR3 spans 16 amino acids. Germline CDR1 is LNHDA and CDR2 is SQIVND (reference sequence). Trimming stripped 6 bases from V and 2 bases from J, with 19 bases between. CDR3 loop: CASRPPLTGGNYGYTF. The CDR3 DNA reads TGTGCCAGTAGGCCACCCCTCACGGGTGGAAACTATGGCTACACCTTC.

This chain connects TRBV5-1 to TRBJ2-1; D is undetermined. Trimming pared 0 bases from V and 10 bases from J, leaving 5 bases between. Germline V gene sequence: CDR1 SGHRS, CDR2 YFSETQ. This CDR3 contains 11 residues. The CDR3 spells CASSLEAEQFF. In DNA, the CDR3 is TGCGCCAGCAGCTTGGAGGCGGAGCAGTTCTTC. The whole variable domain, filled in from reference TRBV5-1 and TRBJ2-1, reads KAGVTQTPRYLIKTRGQQVTLSCSPISGHRSVSWYQQTPGQGLQFLFEYFSETQRNKGNFPGRFSGRQFSNSRSEMNVSTLELGDSALYLCASSLEAEQFFGPGTRLTVL.

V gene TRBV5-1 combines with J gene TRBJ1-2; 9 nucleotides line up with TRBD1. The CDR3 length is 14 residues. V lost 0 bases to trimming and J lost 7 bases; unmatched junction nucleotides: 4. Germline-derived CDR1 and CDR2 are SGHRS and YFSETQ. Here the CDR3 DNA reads TGCGCCAGCAGCTTGGACAGGGGGCTGGGTGGCTACACCTTC. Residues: CASSLDRGLGGYTF.

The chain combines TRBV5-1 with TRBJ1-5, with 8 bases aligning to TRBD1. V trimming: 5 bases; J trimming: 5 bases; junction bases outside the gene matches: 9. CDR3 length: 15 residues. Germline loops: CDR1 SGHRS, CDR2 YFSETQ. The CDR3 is CASRQGEGIYQPQHF. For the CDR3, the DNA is TGCGCCAGCAGACAGGGGGAAGGAATTTATCAGCCCCAGCATTTT.

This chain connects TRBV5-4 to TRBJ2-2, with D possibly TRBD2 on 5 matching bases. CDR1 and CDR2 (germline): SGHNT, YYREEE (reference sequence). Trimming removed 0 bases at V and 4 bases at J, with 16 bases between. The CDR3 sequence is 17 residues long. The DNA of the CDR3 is TGTGCCAGCAGCTTGGGGGTCGGGGTAGCGATCACCGGGGAGCTGTTTTTT. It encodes CASSLGVGVAITGELFF.

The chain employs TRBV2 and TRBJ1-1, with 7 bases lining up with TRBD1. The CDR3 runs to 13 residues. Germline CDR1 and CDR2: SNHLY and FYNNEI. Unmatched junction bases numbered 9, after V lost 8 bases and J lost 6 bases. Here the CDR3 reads CASGGTVGPEAFF. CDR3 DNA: TGTGCCAGCGGAGGGACAGTGGGTCCTGAAGCTTTCTTT.

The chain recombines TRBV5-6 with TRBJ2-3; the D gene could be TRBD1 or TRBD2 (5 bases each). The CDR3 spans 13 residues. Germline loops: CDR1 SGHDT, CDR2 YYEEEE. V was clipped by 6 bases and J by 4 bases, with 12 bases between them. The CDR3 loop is CASTAVGADTQYF. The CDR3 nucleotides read TGTGCCAGCACCGCCGTGGGGGCAGATACGCAGTATTTT.